The sequence of this TCR beta chain was determined in a study of technical replicates of blood from several donors. From germline, CDR1 is SGHNT and CDR2 YENEEA. This CDR3 region has 14 residues. Trimming stripped 1 base from V and 0 bases from J, with 6 bases between. The data were produced by immunoSEQ multiplex PCR, yet TCRdb's version contains in-frame clones alone and is incomplete. The sample lists about 66,000 clones, 92% occurring once. Source material: T cells isolated from PBMCs. The chain joins TRBV11-3 to TRBJ1-1; unclear D gene. This receptor was identified in a human donor in good health. For the CDR3, the DNA is TGTGCCAGCAGCTTAGGGCGGATGAACACTGAAGCTTTCTTT. Its protein product is CASSLGRMNTEAFF.